The sequence of this T cell receptor beta chain was determined in a study of T cell responses to AZD1222 COVID-19 vaccine. Overall study context: Pooled samples include second doses given at about 4 or 12 weeks.

In its sample, this clone was seen once. The antigen remains undetermined. Regarding the study as a whole: A mostly white British donor set with more females was recruited, and clonal diversity was possibly underestimated. Reportedly, close to half of spike-specific TCRs are directed against unmutated variant regions.

The length of the CDR3 is 15 residues. Germline assignment: CDR1 LGHNA and CDR2 YNFKEQ. Trimming removed 0 bases from V and 1 base from J, with 9 bases in between. Data came from immunoSEQ multiplex PCR; TCRdb stores just in-frame clones and leaves some out. The repertoire consists of around 130,000 clones, with 86% occurring once and the leading ten covering 9% to 15%. The chain combines TRBV4-2 with TRBJ1-1; D uncertain. The material sequenced was peripheral blood, taken on day 0 of AZD1222 vaccination. This TCR derives from an adult in good health. The CDR3 DNA follows: TGTGCCAGCAGCCAAGAGAGGAGGACGAACACTGAAGCTTTCTTT. This translates into CASSQERRTNTEAFF.